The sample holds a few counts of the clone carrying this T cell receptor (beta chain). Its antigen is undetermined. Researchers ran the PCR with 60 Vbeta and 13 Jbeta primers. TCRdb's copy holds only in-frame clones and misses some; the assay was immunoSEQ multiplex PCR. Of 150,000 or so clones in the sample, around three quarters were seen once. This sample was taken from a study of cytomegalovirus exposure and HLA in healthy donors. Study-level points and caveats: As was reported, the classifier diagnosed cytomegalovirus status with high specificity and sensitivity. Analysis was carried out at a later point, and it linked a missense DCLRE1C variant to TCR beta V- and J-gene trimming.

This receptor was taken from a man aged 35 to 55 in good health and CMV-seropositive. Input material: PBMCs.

The CDR3 region is CASSSTGRGGSPLHF. The CDR3 DNA sequence: TGTGCCAGCAGCTCGACAGGGCGGGGAGGTTCACCCCTCCACTTT. The chain employs TRBV13 and TRBJ1-6; TRBD1 matches 7 bases. V lost 4 bases to trimming and J lost 9 bases; unmatched junction nucleotides: 9. CDR3 length: 15 residues. Germline V gives CDR1 PRHDT, CDR2 FYEKMQ (reference sequence).